One and the same sample provided the 19 T cell receptor beta chains below, sequenced in a study of CD8 T cells in ankylosing spondylitis. One entry per CDR3 protein results from TCRdb running MiXCR on the 5' RACE reads. The data contain more than 150,000 distinct CDR3 sequences, 13% of them singletons. Sequencing was done on a sample of blood, either unsorted or a sorted T cell fraction (not recorded which). These receptors originate from a female donor with ankylosing spondylitis or in good health (not recorded which).

Concerning this clonotype: Sequence at one end of the junction differs from germline and may be a read error. The chain's CDR3 is CASSLHMDTQYF. The CDR3 DNA follows: TGTGCCAGCAGCCTCCATATGGATACACAGTATTTT. The chain is built from TRBV5-5 and TRBJ2-3; D is unresolved. This CDR3 contains 12 residues. Looked up from germline, CDR1 is SGHKS and CDR2 is YYEKEE (reference sequence).

This clonotype was observed at least ten times. V is TRBV20-1 and J is TRBJ2-1; no firm D call. From germline, CDR1 is DFQATT and CDR2 SNEGSKA (reference sequence). This CDR3 is built from 10 residues. V was trimmed by 2 bases and J by 9 bases, leaving 5 bases between them. The CDR3 protein is CSARTVEQFF. For the CDR3, the DNA is TGCAGTGCTAGAACGGTTGAGCAGTTCTTC.

This clonotype was recorded at least ten times. V gene TRBV29-1 combines with J gene TRBJ1-1; 7 positions match TRBD1. The germline CDR1 and CDR2 sequences are SQVTM and ANQGSEA. V dropped 6 bases and J dropped 12; count of bases not matched to a gene: 7. The CDR3 is 10 residues long. The CDR3 region is CSVLEGATFF. CDR3 nucleotide sequence: TGCAGCGTGCTAGAGGGGGCGACTTTCTTT.

Many counts were recorded for this clonotype. The chain has TRBV7-3 and TRBJ1-1, with 7 nucleotides matching TRBD1. The CDR3 runs 14 residues. The germline V gene encodes CDR1 SGHTA and CDR2 FQGTGA. With 1 base clipped from V and 6 bases from J, the junction kept 5 bases outside the gene matches. The CDR3 spells CASSLKGAFSEAFF. The CDR3 DNA reads as TGTGCCAGCAGCTTAAAGGGGGCCTTTTCTGAAGCTTTCTTT.

The sample holds many counts of this clonotype. V is TRBV5-1 and J is TRBJ2-4; tentative D call: TRBD2 (6 bases). Germline V gene data show CDR1 as SGHRS and CDR2 as YFSETQ. Trimming took off 4 bases at V and 4 bases at J, with 15 bases between the two ends. The CDR3 covers 15 residues. The CDR3 region has the DNA TGCGCCAGCAGCGATGGGACTTTTCGAAAAAACATTCAGTACTTC. Translated, it gives CASSDGTFRKNIQYF.

This clonotype was counted at least ten times. CDR3 nucleotides: TGTGCCAGCAGTCCCCGGGGGCAGCTCAAAAACATTCAGTACTTC. Its translation is CASSPRGQLKNIQYF. The V and J genes are TRBV28 and TRBJ2-4; D possibly uses TRBD1 or TRBD2 (6 bases each). Germline V gene data show CDR1 as MDHEN and CDR2 as SYDVKM. V was clipped by 5 bases and J by 3 bases, with 14 bases between them. This CDR3 comprises 15 residues.

The rearrangement uses TRBV19 and TRBJ1-2; TRBD1 might be the D (5 bases). Germline values: CDR1 LNHDA, CDR2 SQIVND (reference sequence). V was clipped by 3 bases and J by 4 bases, with 12 bases between them. The CDR3 loop spans 14 amino acids. This CDR3 is CASSMGEGAYGYTF. The CDR3 nucleotides are TGTGCCAGTAGTATGGGGGAGGGAGCCTATGGCTACACCTTC.

In its sample, this clonotype was seen a few times. J is TRBJ1-2 and V is TRBV7-2; 8 nucleotides match TRBD1. Germline V gene data show CDR1 as SGHTA and CDR2 as FQGNSA. Trimming cost V 5 bases and J 2 bases; bases outside gene matches: 1. This CDR3 is 13 amino acids long. The CDR3 DNA follows: TGTGCCAGCAGCAGGACAGGGAACTATGGCTACACCTTC. This encodes CASSRTGNYGYTF.

This clonotype came up a few times. The V call is TRBV18, the J call TRBJ1-2; D gene ambiguous. The V gene lost 4 bases and the J gene lost 8 bases, with 14 bases spanning the gap. Germline lookup yields CDR1 KGHSH and CDR2 LQKENI. The CDR3 consists of 13 residues. CDR3: CASSQLTRGGYTF. The CDR3 nucleotides are TGTGCCAGCTCACAACTGACCAGAGGGGGCTACACCTTC.

This clonotype was seen many times. This chain joins TRBV12-3 or TRBV12-4 and TRBJ1-2, with unresolved D. With 7 bases removed from V and 8 bases from J, the gap between germline ends came to 17 bases. The CDR3 is 13 amino acids. The CDR3 DNA sequence: TGTGCCAGCACTCTTCCCGGGGTTATAGGCTACACCTTC. Amino acid sequence: CASTLPGVIGYTF.

V is TRBV5-1 and J is TRBJ1-4, with 9 bases identical to TRBD1. There are 14 residues in the CDR3. The V and J ends lost 9 bases and 6 bases, in that order; junction bases with no gene match: 9. CDR1 is SGHRS and CDR2 is YFSETQ in the germline V gene. CDR3 loop: CATSGGDRDEKLFF. The CDR3 coding sequence is TGCGCCACCTCCGGAGGGGACAGGGATGAAAAACTGTTTTTT.

This clonotype showed up many times. The chain links TRBV20-1 to TRBJ1-5; TRBD1 matches 8 bases. CDR1 and CDR2 (germline): DFQATT, SNEGSKA (reference sequence). Losses at the gene ends were 1 base for V and 3 bases for J; bases not matched to a gene: 2. CDR3 length equals 14 residues. CDR3 amino acids: CSARVDRANQPQHF. DNA of the CDR3: TGCAGTGCTAGAGTGGACAGGGCCAATCAGCCCCAGCATTTT.

This clonotype was recorded many times. CDR3 sequence (DNA): TGTGCCAGCAGCCTCGATTTCGAACTGTTTTTT. Translated, it gives CASSLDFELFF. The rearrangement joins TRBV7-2 to TRBJ1-4; D is unresolved. Germline V gene data show CDR1 as SGHTA and CDR2 as FQGNSA. Trimming removed 5 bases at V and 12 bases at J, with 10 bases between. This CDR3 has 11 amino acids.

The chain carries TRBV9 and TRBJ1-3; 7 bases align to TRBD1. The trim removed 3 bases at V and 0 bases at J, leaving 6 bases unmatched. In germline, CDR1 is SGDLS, CDR2 YYNGEE. There are 16 residues in the CDR3. The CDR3: CASSADRAFSGNTIYF. The CDR3 coding sequence is TGTGCCAGCAGCGCAGACAGGGCGTTCTCTGGAAACACCATATATTTT.

This clonotype appeared many times. V gene TRBV5-5 combines with J gene TRBJ2-4, with TRBD1 matching 9 bases. This CDR3 spans 18 amino acids. The germline gives CDR1 SGHKS, CDR2 YYEKEE (reference sequence). V lost 3 bases, J lost 6 bases, and 16 bases stayed unmatched. The CDR3 protein is CASSWGVTGTGFRNIQYF. DNA of the CDR3: TGTGCCAGCAGCTGGGGAGTCACCGGGACAGGGTTCAGAAACATTCAGTACTTC.

This clonotype was seen a handful of times. V and J are TRBV20-1 and TRBJ2-5, with 12 bases that match TRBD2. From germline, CDR1 is DFQATT and CDR2 SNEGSKA (reference sequence). The V and J ends lost 3 bases and 10 bases, in that order; junction bases with no gene match: 12. This CDR3 has 15 residues. The CDR3: CSARDGTSGRPGQYF. CDR3 bases: TGCAGTGCTAGGGACGGGACTAGCGGGCGCCCGGGCCAGTACTTC.

This clonotype was detected many times. In nucleotides, the CDR3 is TGCGCCAGCAGCCAATCCCCCTCGGGCGAGCAGTACTTC. Translation gives CASSQSPSGEQYF. The rearrangement links TRBV5-1 to TRBJ2-7; no firm D call. Germline V gene sequence: CDR1 SGHRS, CDR2 YFSETQ. The CDR3 is 13 amino acids. The V end was cut by 4 bases, the J end by 6 bases, with 14 bases between.

This clonotype has a count of ten or more. The chain is built from TRBV12-3 or TRBV12-4 and TRBJ1-1, with a tentative D call TRBD1 (6 bases). V gave up 5 bases and J gave up 4 bases, with 17 bases separating them. The CDR3 length is 15 residues. The CDR3 bases are TGTGCCAGCAGTCTAGGGGGGGGATTAGGCACTGAAGCTTTCTTT. It codes for CASSLGGGLGTEAFF.

This clonotype has ten or more counts. V is TRBV12-3 or TRBV12-4 and J is TRBJ2-7; no clear D. Trimming shortened V by 1 base and J by 0 bases, and 7 bases separated the two germline ends. CDR3 length: 14 residues. This CDR3 reads CASSLEAYSYEQYF. DNA for the CDR3: TGTGCCAGCAGTTTAGAGGCCTACTCCTACGAGCAGTACTTC.